The 31 T cell receptor beta chains below all came from one sample that was sequenced in a study of T cells in Graves' hyperthyroidism and ophthalmopathy. Amplification of TCR beta CDR3 regions used RNA as the template. The TCR CDR3 first-round RT-PCR relied on the HTBI primer set. TCRdb re-called the multiplex PCR reads with MiXCR, one entry per CDR3 protein. The sample includes hundreds of thousands of distinct CDR3 sequences, around 24% of them seen just once. Sample: blood. The receptors derive from a woman between 25 and 40 years old with Graves' ophthalmopathy.

The table lists this clonotype with many counts. The chain joins TRBV11-2 to TRBJ1-2; unclear D gene. The CDR3 runs 14 residues. V dropped 4 bases and J dropped 2 bases, with 11 bases sitting between them. Germline V gene lookup returns CDR1 SGHAT and CDR2 FQNNGV. CDR3 sequence reads: CASSSHQENYGYTF. The CDR3 DNA is TGTGCCAGCAGCTCCCACCAGGAAAACTATGGCTACACCTTC. The variable domain in full, with the rest retrieved from reference TRBV11-2 and TRBJ1-2, is EAGVAQSPRYKIIEKRQSVAFWCNPISGHATLYWYQQILGQGPKLLIQFQNNGVVDDSQLPKDRFSAERLKGVDSTLKIQPAKLEDSAVYLCASSSHQENYGYTFGSGTRLTVV.

This clonotype appeared many times. The chain combines TRBV6-5 with TRBJ1-3; D gene uncertain. The CDR3 is 16 residues long. V was cut by 5 bases and J by 1 base, with 15 bases left in between. The germline CDR1 and CDR2 sequences are MNHEY and SVGAGI. The CDR3 sequence: CASSPTGERSGNTIYF. CDR3 bases: TGTGCCAGCAGTCCTACCGGGGAGAGGTCTGGAAACACCATATATTTT.

This clonotype has ten or more counts. This sequence joins TRBV6-1 and TRBJ1-1; 10 nucleotides match TRBD1. This CDR3 is built from 13 residues. Trimming at V came to 3 bases and at J to 11 bases, leaving 6 bases not matched to a gene. Germline V lookup: CDR1 MNHNS, CDR2 SASEGT. DNA of the CDR3: TGTGCCAGCAGTGACCCTGACAGGGGGCTGGCTTTCTTT. Translation: CASSDPDRGLAFF.

This clonotype showed up many times. V usage is TRBV11-1 and J usage is TRBJ1-1; a possible D gene is TRBD1 (5 bases). Germline CDR1 is SGHAT and CDR2 is FQDESV (reference sequence). The CDR3 runs to 15 residues. The ends were cut back, 7 bases at V and 4 bases at J, with 19 bases in the middle. The CDR3 DNA sequence: TGTGCCAGCACCCTGGGGGACCTCGGGTTCACTGAAGCTTTCTTT. Protein product: CASTLGDLGFTEAFF.

This clonotype was seen repeatedly, ten times or more. The CDR3 nucleotides read TGTGCCAGCAGCCCGGGGTGGGGGACCCAGTACTTC. Residues: CASSPGWGTQYF. The chain uses TRBV7-2 and TRBJ2-5, with D possibly TRBD2 on 5 matching bases. CDR3 size: 12 residues. From germline, CDR1 is SGHTA and CDR2 FQGNSA. V was clipped by 5 bases and J by 7 bases, with 11 bases between them.

The chain is built from TRBV12-3 or TRBV12-4 and TRBJ2-7; 9 bases map to TRBD1. The CDR3 is 16 residues long. V dropped 3 bases and J dropped 2; count of bases not matched to a gene: 8. The CDR3 DNA is TGTGCCAGCAGTTTCACCACCGGGACAGGGCCCTACGAGCAGTACTTC. Its translation: CASSFTTGTGPYEQYF.

This clonotype was counted at least ten times. The chain joins TRBV19 to TRBJ2-5, with D hard to call. Germline values: CDR1 LNHDA, CDR2 SQIVND (reference sequence). The CDR3 covers 11 residues. The V gene lost 10 bases and the J gene lost 7 bases, with 13 bases spanning the gap. CDR3 DNA sequence: TGTGCCACCACAGACGGCGGGACCCAGTACTTC. Residues: CATTDGGTQYF.

The chain has TRBV5-1 and TRBJ1-2; 10 bases agree with TRBD1. The CDR3 length is 15 residues. Germline loops: CDR1 SGHRS, CDR2 YFSETQ. V gave up 3 bases and J gave up 7 bases; unmatched junction bases: 9. DNA of the CDR3: TGCGCCAGCAGCTCGGCGACAGGGGGCTTTGCTGGCTACACCTTC. This encodes CASSSATGGFAGYTF. Full variable domain (remainder filled in from reference TRBV5-1 and TRBJ1-2): KAGVTQTPRYLIKTRGQQVTLSCSPISGHRSVSWYQQTPGQGLQFLFEYFSETQRNKGNFPGRFSGRQFSNSRSEMNVSTLELGDSALYLCASSSATGGFAGYTFGSGTRLTVV.

In this sample, this clonotype turned up many times. This chain uses TRBV7-2 with TRBJ1-2; D is possibly TRBD1 (5 bases). Germline V lookup: CDR1 SGHTA, CDR2 FQGNSA. This CDR3 has 15 amino acids. V lost 4 bases, J lost 1 base, and 13 bases lay in between. CDR3 protein: CASSWGRPFNYGYTF. The CDR3 nucleotides read TGTGCCAGCAGCTGGGGACGTCCATTTAACTATGGCTACACCTTC.

This clonotype has only a few counts. CDR3 in DNA: TGCGCCAGCAGCCCAACGGGGGGCCAGGGCTACACCTTC. It specifies CASSPTGGQGYTF. This chain connects TRBV5-1 to TRBJ1-2, with D maybe TRBD1 (6 bases). Germline loops: CDR1 SGHRS, CDR2 YFSETQ. The CDR3 has 13 amino acids. Trimming cost V 4 bases and J 8 bases, with 15 bases left between them.

The chain carries TRBV7-2 and TRBJ2-5; TRBD2 aligns across 8 bases. The V and J ends lost 6 bases and 5 bases, in that order; junction bases with no gene match: 11. Germline V gives CDR1 SGHTA, CDR2 FQGNSA. There are 15 residues in the CDR3. CDR3 DNA sequence: TGTGCCAGCAGTGAAGTAGGCGGGGGGAAGGAGACCCAGTACTTC. It encodes CASSEVGGGKETQYF.

There are many counts of this clonotype. The J gene is TRBJ1-2, the V gene TRBV10-3, with a possible D match to TRBD1 (5 bases). V lost 4 bases to trimming and J lost 3 bases, with 9 bases between them. From germline, CDR1 is ENHRY and CDR2 SYGVKD. The CDR3 runs 13 residues. The CDR3 bases are TGTGCCATCAGTGCCCAGGGCGACTATGGCTACACCTTC. Encoded protein: CAISAQGDYGYTF.

This clonotype appeared many times. The CDR3 reads CSVEGGSSAEAFF. The CDR3 region has the DNA TGCAGCGTTGAGGGGGGTTCGAGCGCTGAAGCTTTCTTT. The rearrangement joins TRBV29-1 to TRBJ1-1; perhaps TRBD1 as D (5 bases). The germline V gene encodes CDR1 SQVTM and CDR2 ANQGSEA. Trimming cost V 3 bases and J 6 bases, with 14 bases left between them. CDR3 size: 13 residues.

In this sample, this clonotype turned up a few times. The chain uses TRBV11-1 and TRBJ2-2; TRBD2 is a possible D gene (6 bases). The CDR3 has 17 residues. Deletions cut 3 bases from V and 7 bases from J, with 21 bases between. CDR1 and CDR2 (germline): SGHAT, FQDESV (reference sequence). CDR3 sequence reads: CASSFRLVPPTIGELFF. CDR3 DNA: TGTGCCAGCAGCTTCCGACTAGTACCTCCCACGATCGGGGAGCTGTTTTTT.

This clonotype turned up a few times. V is TRBV2 and J is TRBJ2-2; D unclear. Germline CDR1 SNHLY, CDR2 FYNNEI. V was clipped by 4 bases and J by 2 bases, with 11 bases between them. The length of the CDR3 is 15 residues. As DNA, the CDR3 is TGTGCCAGCAGTGTGGTGGAGCCCAACACCGGGGAGCTGTTTTTT. This translates into CASSVVEPNTGELFF.

This clonotype was seen repeatedly, ten times or more. J is TRBJ1-1 and V is TRBV20-1; no firm D call. The CDR3 runs 11 residues. Germline V gene sequence: CDR1 DFQATT, CDR2 SNEGSKA (reference sequence). CDR3 nucleotides: TGCAGCGGTCCTTTGAACACTGAAGCTTTCTTT. This gives the protein CSGPLNTEAFF.

The sample holds many counts of this clonotype. One end of the junction is discordant with germline, which a read error may explain. J is TRBJ1-2 and V is TRBV7-3; 8 bases are shared with TRBD1. The CDR3 is 13 residues long. Germline V gene sequence: CDR1 SGHTA, CDR2 FQGTGA. Here the CDR3 reads CASSTGQAYGCTF. DNA for the CDR3: TGTGCCAGCAGCACGGGACAGGCCTATGGCTGCACCTTC.

Ten or more counts support this clonotype. The chain joins TRBV12-3 or TRBV12-4 to TRBJ1-3; D gene unclear. Deletions cut 3 bases from V and 6 bases from J, with 6 bases between. This CDR3 is 12 amino acids long. As DNA, the CDR3 is TGTGCCAGCAGTTTGAGTATAAACACCATATATTTT. Translating gives CASSLSINTIYF.

This clonotype appeared a few times. The rearrangement links TRBV6-2 or TRBV6-3 to TRBJ2-7; tentative D call: TRBD2 (7 bases). V dropped 2 bases and J dropped 3 bases, with 11 bases sitting between them. The CDR3 length is 14 residues. Per the germline V gene, CDR1 is MNHEY and CDR2 is SVGEGT. The CDR3 DNA follows: TGTGCCAGCAGTTACCAAGGGGGGGGCTACGAGCAGTACTTC. It codes for CASSYQGGGYEQYF.

This sequence joins TRBV4-2 and TRBJ1-1, with 8 nucleotides matching TRBD1. J lost 1 base, V lost 4 bases, and 17 bases had no gene match. The CDR3 is 19 amino acids. CDR1 and CDR2 (germline): LGHNA, YNFKEQ. In nucleotides, the CDR3 is TGTGCCAGCAGCCTAAATCCTCCGACAGGGGCGCCTGGGAACACTGAAGCTTTCTTT. Encoded protein: CASSLNPPTGAPGNTEAFF.

In this sample, this clonotype turned up many times. The chain joins TRBV2 to TRBJ2-5; possible D gene TRBD1, 6 bases. CDR3 length equals 13 residues. Trimming left V 6 bases short and J 2 bases short, with 10 bases between. In germline, CDR1 is SNHLY, CDR2 FYNNEI. The CDR3 nucleotides are TGTGCCAGCAGGGACAGATTTCAAGAGACCCAGTACTTC. As protein: CASRDRFQETQYF.

The chain employs TRBV5-1 and TRBJ1-1; no reliable D call. CDR1 and CDR2 from the germline V gene are SGHRS and YFSETQ. The CDR3 length is 14 residues. The V gene lost 1 base and the J gene lost 4 bases, with 11 bases spanning the gap. The CDR3 DNA is TGCGCCAGCAGCTTGAGGGTTGTCGGCACTGAAGCTTTCTTT. As protein: CASSLRVVGTEAFF.

There are a few counts of this clonotype. The chain has TRBV28 and TRBJ1-2; no clear D gene. Germline V gives CDR1 MDHEN, CDR2 SYDVKM. CDR3 length equals 14 residues. Deletions cut 4 bases from V and 1 base from J, with 10 bases between. DNA for the CDR3: TGTGCCAGCAGTTCCAACTGGGGTAACTATGGCTACACCTTC. This encodes CASSSNWGNYGYTF.

This clonotype appeared many times. This chain links TRBV15 with TRBJ2-7; D gene unclear. Trimming took 0 bases from V and 0 from J, leaving 15 bases between them. The CDR3 covers 17 residues. In germline, CDR1 is LNHNV, CDR2 YYDKDF (reference sequence). Here the CDR3 DNA reads TGTGCCACCAGCAGAGACCTCCCGAAACGGGCCTCCTACGAGCAGTACTTC. Residues: CATSRDLPKRASYEQYF.

The chain has TRBV4-1 and TRBJ2-7; the D gene is possibly TRBD2 (5 bases). This CDR3 has 15 amino acids. V was clipped by 0 bases and J by 3 bases, with 12 bases between them. Per the germline V gene, CDR1 is MGHRA and CDR2 is YSYEKL. As DNA, the CDR3 is TGCGCCAGCAGCCAAGATACTAGTCACATCTACGAGCAGTACTTC. Amino acids: CASSQDTSHIYEQYF.

The table lists this clonotype with a few counts. The chain employs TRBV6-1 and TRBJ2-7, with D possibly matching TRBD2 (5 bases). Germline V gene sequence: CDR1 MNHNS, CDR2 SASEGT. Trimming took off 6 bases at V and 2 bases at J, with 20 bases between the two ends. The CDR3 contains 16 residues. In DNA, the CDR3 is TGTGCCAGCAGCCATTCTCTACCGGAACTAGCCTACGAGCAGTACTTC. Protein: CASSHSLPELAYEQYF.

The V and J genes are TRBV30 and TRBJ2-7; D tentatively reads TRBD1 or TRBD2 (5 bases each). This CDR3 contains 14 residues. V was trimmed by 0 bases and J by 7 bases, leaving 16 bases between them. Per the germline V gene, CDR1 is GTSNPN and CDR2 is SVGIG (reference sequence). The CDR3 nucleotides are TGTGCCTGGAGTGTAGGGGACCTTAGTGGGGAGCAGTACTTC. Amino acids: CAWSVGDLSGEQYF.

For this clonotype: One junction end disagrees with the germline gene, perhaps due to a read error. This chain connects TRBV6-5 to TRBJ2-7, with D unclear. CDR3 length equals 11 residues. Germline V gene data show CDR1 as MNHEY and CDR2 as SVGAGI. CDR3 in amino acids: CVSSCGREQYF. The CDR3, as DNA: TGTGTCAGCAGTTGCGGCCGCGAGCAGTACTTC.

This clonotype was seen repeatedly, ten times or more. V usage is TRBV27 and J usage is TRBJ2-5, with D unresolved. Germline CDR1 and CDR2: MNHEY and SMNVEV (reference sequence). V was cut by 5 bases and J by 2 bases, with 12 bases left in between. The CDR3 loop spans 14 amino acids. CDR3 sequence reads: CASSGLGSQETQYF. Written as DNA, the CDR3 is TGTGCCAGCAGTGGTCTGGGATCGCAAGAGACCCAGTACTTC.

V and J are TRBV29-1 and TRBJ2-7, with 10 bases identical to TRBD1. Germline V gene lookup returns CDR1 SQVTM and CDR2 ANQGSEA. This CDR3 is 15 amino acids long. V lost 6 bases, J lost 2 bases, and 10 bases stayed unmatched. CDR3 in DNA: TGCAGCGTCCCTTCACGGACAGGGGGTCCCTACGAGCAGTACTTC. Amino acids: CSVPSRTGGPYEQYF.

The V gene is TRBV6-5, the J gene TRBJ1-2; 7 bases are a match to TRBD1. The ends lost 2 bases at V and 4 bases at J; junction bases unmatched: 1. This CDR3 comprises 13 residues. CDR1 is MNHEY and CDR2 is SVGAGI in the germline V gene. CDR3 sequence: CASSYRQGYGYTF. CDR3 in DNA: TGTGCCAGCAGTTACAGACAGGGCTATGGCTACACCTTC.